One TCR beta chain is described in this entry. Its matching antigen is unknown. This CDR3 is 14 amino acids long. Germline CDR1 reads LNHDA; CDR2 reads SQIVND (reference sequence). The V and J ends lost 3 bases and 6 bases, in that order; junction bases with no gene match: 6. The entry originates in a study of shared clonotypes between healthy human individuals. General observations from the study: What limited the represented genetic and exposure-history diversity was the small number of donors.

Only in-frame clones appear in the TCRdb table, and some are missing; sequencing was by immunoSEQ multiplex PCR. The sample includes about 1.5 million clones, around 95% seen only once; the top ten take approximately 1%. The TCR was taken from a man aged 25 to 40 in good health. The sequencing sample was made of naive CD4+ T cells sorted from blood. Subset indicated: CD45RA+ positively selected. The gene calls are TRBV19 and TRBJ2-7, with 9 bases fitting TRBD2. CDR3 residues: CASSISLAGIEQYF. As DNA, the CDR3 is TGTGCCAGTAGTATCAGTCTAGCGGGAATCGAGCAGTACTTC. Supplemented by reference TRBV19 and TRBJ2-7, the full variable domain reads DGGITQSPKYLFRKEGQNVTLSCEQNLNHDAMYWYRQDPGQGLRLIYYSQIVNDFQKGDIAEGYSVSREKKESFPLTVTSAQKNPTAFYLCASSISLAGIEQYFGPGTRLTVT.